The 16 T cell receptor beta chains below were found in one sample sequenced in a study of cytomegalovirus exposure and HLA in healthy donors. The PCR used 60 Vbeta and 13 Jbeta primers. TCRdb's copy holds only in-frame clones and misses some; the assay was immunoSEQ multiplex PCR. The sample has over 150,000 clones, around 75% seen once. Sequenced material: PBMCs. These receptor sequences come from a young man in good health and CMV-seronegative.

This clone has more than one count but fewer than ten. The chain uses TRBV27 and TRBJ2-7, with D possibly matching TRBD2 (5 bases). The V and J ends lost 3 bases and 3 bases respectively, with 9 bases between them. The germline V gene has CDR1 MNHEY and CDR2 SMNVEV (reference sequence). This CDR3 is 13 amino acids long. CDR3 residues: CASSFRGIYEQYF. The DNA for the CDR3 is TGTGCCAGCAGTTTTCGGGGAATCTACGAGCAGTACTTC.

The rearrangement uses TRBV11-3 and TRBJ2-1; D is perhaps TRBD2 (5 bases). Germline V CDR1 and CDR2: SGHNT, YENEEA. The CDR3 has 17 amino acids. V was trimmed by 1 base and J by 8 bases, leaving 21 bases between them. The CDR3 nucleotides read TGTGCCAGCAGCTTAGTTTTGCTCTCCCCTCACGGGGATGAGCAGTTCTTC. Translating it yields CASSLVLLSPHGDEQFF.

This chain joins TRBV7-9 and TRBJ1-1, with TRBD1 as a possible D gene (6 bases). Looked up from germline, CDR1 is SEHNR and CDR2 is FQNEAQ (reference sequence). Trimming took off 4 bases at V and 0 bases at J, with 18 bases between the two ends. The CDR3 consists of 17 residues. The CDR3 DNA follows: TGTGCCAGCAGCTCCCAGACAGGTCGGACCGTGAACACTGAAGCTTTCTTT. Translated, it gives CASSSQTGRTVNTEAFF.

The chain links TRBV7-6 to TRBJ1-1; a weak D match, TRBD1 (5 bases). Germline V gene data show CDR1 as SGHVS and CDR2 as FNYEAQ. V was clipped by 5 bases and J by 1 base, with 17 bases between them. CDR3 length equals 16 residues. CDR3 in DNA: TGTGCCAGCAGCGGGCCGGGAGGGGCGTCGAACACTGAAGCTTTCTTT. Its protein product is CASSGPGGASNTEAFF.

The V gene is TRBV6-4, the J gene TRBJ2-2; D not certain. The CDR3 consists of 14 residues. Germline V gives CDR1 MRHNA, CDR2 SNTAGT. The V end was cut by 4 bases, the J end by 6 bases, with 12 bases between. The CDR3 region has the DNA TGTGCCAGCAGTGGTGAGGTCTGGGCCGGGGAGCTGTTTTTT. It is translated as CASSGEVWAGELFF.

CDR3 sequence: CASSLSTGASYEQYF. The CDR3 nucleotides are TGTGCCAGCAGCTTATCGACAGGAGCCTCCTACGAGCAGTACTTC. This chain links TRBV7-7 with TRBJ2-7; D is perhaps TRBD1 (6 bases). V lost 2 bases, J lost 0 bases, and 11 bases lay in between. This CDR3 has 15 residues. The germline gives CDR1 SSHAT, CDR2 FNYEAQ (reference sequence). Supplemented by reference TRBV7-7 and TRBJ2-7, the full variable domain reads GAGVSQSPRYKVTKRGQDVTLRCDPISSHATLYWYQQALGQGPEFLTYFNYEAQPDKSGLPSDRFSAERPEGSISTLTIQRTEQRDSAMYRCASSLSTGASYEQYFGPGTRLTVT.

This chain uses TRBV7-9 with TRBJ2-1; D is undetermined. The CDR3 totals 13 residues. Germline loops: CDR1 SEHNR, CDR2 FQNEAQ (reference sequence). Trimming removed 6 bases at V and 6 bases at J, with 12 bases between. Written as DNA, the CDR3 is TGTGCCAGCAGTGGGCCCCTCCTCAATGAGCAGTTCTTC. Translation: CASSGPLLNEQFF.

V usage is TRBV27 and J usage is TRBJ2-3, with D unresolved. V was clipped by 3 bases and J by 4 bases, with 5 bases between them. The germline gives CDR1 MNHEY, CDR2 SMNVEV (reference sequence). This CDR3 comprises 12 residues. In DNA form, the CDR3 reads TGTGCCAGCAGTTTCACGGCAGATACGCAGTATTTT. Its protein product is CASSFTADTQYF.

This chain connects TRBV28 to TRBJ1-4; the D gene is possibly TRBD1 (6 bases). Looked up from germline, CDR1 is MDHEN and CDR2 is SYDVKM. The CDR3 totals 15 residues. Trimming removed 3 bases at V and 5 bases at J, with 13 bases between. Here the CDR3 reads CASSLGTSSNEKLFF. In nucleotides, the CDR3 is TGTGCCAGCAGTTTGGGGACATCCTCAAATGAAAAACTGTTTTTT.

The chain recombines TRBV28 with TRBJ2-3; D may be TRBD2 (5 bases). V dropped 3 bases and J dropped 0 bases, with 13 bases sitting between them. Germline assignment: CDR1 MDHEN and CDR2 SYDVKM. The CDR3 runs 16 residues. CDR3 nucleotides: TGTGCCAGCAGTTTGCCGGGGATGTCTAGCACAGATACGCAGTATTTT. As protein: CASSLPGMSSTDTQYF.

Only one count was recorded for this clone. The V call is TRBV18, the J call TRBJ2-2; a weak D match, TRBD2 (5 bases). V dropped 3 bases and J dropped 6 bases, with 8 bases sitting between them. The CDR3 is 13 residues long. Germline V gene lookup returns CDR1 KGHSH and CDR2 LQKENI. Here the CDR3 DNA reads TGTGCCAGCTCACCTGAGAGGGCCGGGGAGCTGTTTTTT. Protein: CASSPERAGELFF.

V and J are TRBV6-1 and TRBJ1-2; tentative D call: TRBD1 (5 bases). Between the trimmed V and J ends, which lost 6 bases and 0 bases, there was a span of 14 bases. Looked up from germline, CDR1 is MNHNS and CDR2 is SASEGT. CDR3 size: 15 residues. CDR3 loop: CASSAQGATNYGYTF. The CDR3 coding sequence is TGTGCCAGCAGCGCTCAGGGTGCGACTAACTATGGCTACACCTTC.

The chain combines TRBV29-1 with TRBJ2-7; 11 nucleotides line up with TRBD2. There are 14 residues in the CDR3. Trimming removed 0 bases from V and 7 bases from J; junction bases left unmatched: 5. CDR1 is SQVTM and CDR2 is ANQGSEA in the germline V gene. The CDR3 is CSVEELAGVGEQYF. The CDR3 DNA reads TGCAGCGTTGAAGAACTAGCGGGAGTCGGAGAGCAGTACTTC.

The chain employs TRBV5-1 and TRBJ2-7; 8 bases match TRBD2. Germline values: CDR1 SGHRS, CDR2 YFSETQ. The CDR3 loop spans 15 amino acids. Losses at the gene ends were 4 bases for V and 6 bases for J; bases not matched to a gene: 12. The CDR3 region is CASSPGLDRWGEQYF. The DNA for the CDR3 is TGCGCCAGCAGCCCGGGACTAGATCGGTGGGGCGAGCAGTACTTC.

This clone was observed a handful of times. The chain has TRBV4-1 and TRBJ2-5; TRBD2 matches 7 bases. Unmatched junction bases numbered 7, after V lost 5 bases and J lost 1 base. Looked up from germline, CDR1 is MGHRA and CDR2 is YSYEKL. This CDR3 comprises 15 residues. This chain's CDR3 is CASSSNLAVQETQYF. The CDR3 nucleotides are TGCGCCAGCAGCTCGAACCTAGCGGTCCAAGAGACCCAGTACTTC.

The CDR3 protein is CASSLVSATTATGNTIYF. The CDR3 DNA is TGCGCCAGCAGCTTGGTTTCCGCCACCACCGCTACTGGAAACACCATATATTTT. The chain is built from TRBV5-1 and TRBJ1-3, with no clear D. V lost 0 bases, J lost 2 bases, and 18 bases lay in between. CDR1 is SGHRS, CDR2 YFSETQ, per germline. CDR3 length: 18 residues.